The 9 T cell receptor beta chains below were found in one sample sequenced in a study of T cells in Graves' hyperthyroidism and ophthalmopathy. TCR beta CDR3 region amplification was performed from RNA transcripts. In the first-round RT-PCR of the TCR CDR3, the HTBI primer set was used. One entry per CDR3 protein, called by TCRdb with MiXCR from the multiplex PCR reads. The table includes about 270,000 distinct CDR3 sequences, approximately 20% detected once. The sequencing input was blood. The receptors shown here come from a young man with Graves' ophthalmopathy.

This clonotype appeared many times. In DNA, the CDR3 is TGTGCCTGGAGTGTTCAGAGAGATACGCAGTATTTT. Translated: CAWSVQRDTQYF. The genes are TRBV30 and TRBJ2-3; D call uncertain. V lost 0 bases to trimming and J lost 5 bases, with 6 bases between them. The CDR3 covers 12 residues. Looked up from germline, CDR1 is GTSNPN and CDR2 is SVGIG (reference sequence).

The CDR3 loop reads CSALDITSVGQFF. The CDR3 DNA reads as TGCAGCGCCCTGGACATTACTAGCGTAGGGCAGTTCTTC. The chain recombines TRBV29-1 with TRBJ2-1; 7 bases align to TRBD2. This CDR3 has 13 amino acids. Germline V lookup: CDR1 SQVTM, CDR2 ANQGSEA. Trimming took 7 bases from V and 12 from J; bases not matched to a gene: 15.

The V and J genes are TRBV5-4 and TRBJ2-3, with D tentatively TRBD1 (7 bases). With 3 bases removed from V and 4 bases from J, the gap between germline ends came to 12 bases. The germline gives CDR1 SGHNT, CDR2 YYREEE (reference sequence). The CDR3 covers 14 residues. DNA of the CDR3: TGTGCCAGCAGCTCCGACAGGGAGGCAGATACGCAGTATTTT. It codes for CASSSDREADTQYF. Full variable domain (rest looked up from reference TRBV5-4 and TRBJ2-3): ETGVTQSPTHLIKTRGQQVTLRCSSQSGHNTVSWYQQALGQGPQFIFQYYREEENGRGNFPPRFSGLQFPNYSSELNVNALELDDSALYLCASSSDREADTQYFGPGTRLTVL.

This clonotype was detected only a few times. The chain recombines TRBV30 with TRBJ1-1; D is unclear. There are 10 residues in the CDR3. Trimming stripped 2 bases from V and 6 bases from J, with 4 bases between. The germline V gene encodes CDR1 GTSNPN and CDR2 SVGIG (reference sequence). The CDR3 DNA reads TGTGCCTGGAGTTTCTCTGAAGCTTTCTTT. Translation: CAWSFSEAFF.

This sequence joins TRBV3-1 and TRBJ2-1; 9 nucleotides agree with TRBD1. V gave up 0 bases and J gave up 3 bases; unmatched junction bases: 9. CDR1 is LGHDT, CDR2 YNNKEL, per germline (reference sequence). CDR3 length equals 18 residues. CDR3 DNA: TGTGCCAGCAGCCAAGACCAGACAGGGGGGGACAGCTACAATGAGCAGTTCTTC. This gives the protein CASSQDQTGGDSYNEQFF.

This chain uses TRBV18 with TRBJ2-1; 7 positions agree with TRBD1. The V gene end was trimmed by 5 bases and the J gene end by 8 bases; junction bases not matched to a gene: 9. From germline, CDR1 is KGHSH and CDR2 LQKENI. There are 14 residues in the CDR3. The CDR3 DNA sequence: TGTGCCAGCTCAAAAGGACAGGTCATGGATGAGCAGTTCTTC. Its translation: CASSKGQVMDEQFF.

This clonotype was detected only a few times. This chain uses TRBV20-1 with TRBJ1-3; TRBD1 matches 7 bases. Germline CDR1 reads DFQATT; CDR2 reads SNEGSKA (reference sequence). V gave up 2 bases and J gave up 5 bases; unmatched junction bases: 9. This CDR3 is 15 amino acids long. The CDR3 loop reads CSARPAPGGRNTIYF. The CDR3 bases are TGCAGTGCTAGACCTGCCCCAGGGGGGCGAAACACCATATATTTT.

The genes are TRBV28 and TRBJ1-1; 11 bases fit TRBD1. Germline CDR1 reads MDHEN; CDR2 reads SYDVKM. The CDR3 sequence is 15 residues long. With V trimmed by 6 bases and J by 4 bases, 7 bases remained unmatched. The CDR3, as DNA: TGTGCCAGCAGCGAAACCGGGACAGGGGGCACTGAAGCTTTCTTT. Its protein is CASSETGTGGTEAFF.

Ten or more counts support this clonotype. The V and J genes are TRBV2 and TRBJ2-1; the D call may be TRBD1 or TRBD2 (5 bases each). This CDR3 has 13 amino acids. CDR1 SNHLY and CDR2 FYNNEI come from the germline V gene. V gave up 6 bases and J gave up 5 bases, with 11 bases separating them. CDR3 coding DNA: TGTGCCAGCAGGGAGGTGGGGCACAATGAGCAGTTCTTC. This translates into CASREVGHNEQFF.